The 23 T cell receptor beta chains given below trace back to one sample, sequenced in a study of PD-1 blockade in classical Hodgkin lymphoma. Only in-frame clones appear in the TCRdb table, and some are missing; sequencing was by immunoSEQ multiplex PCR. The data show some 96,000 clones, around 81% seen once. No patient escaped relapse after autologous stem cell transplantation, and brentuximab vedotin exposure varied. The input for sequencing was peripheral blood mononuclear cells (PBMCs), taken before the second cycle of nivolumab. These TCRs come from a human donor with classical Hodgkin lymphoma.

The genes are TRBV7-9 and TRBJ2-1, with TRBD2 as a possible D gene (6 bases). Germline CDR1 reads SEHNR; CDR2 reads FQNEAQ (reference sequence). Trimming shortened V by 6 bases and J by 0 bases, and 12 bases separated the two germline ends. CDR3 length equals 15 residues. CDR3 protein: CASRERGNSYNEQFF. DNA for the CDR3: TGTGCCAGCAGGGAACGCGGGAACTCCTACAATGAGCAGTTCTTC.

The rearrangement uses TRBV7-9 and TRBJ2-1, with TRBD2 matching over 7 bases. Per the germline V gene, CDR1 is SEHNR and CDR2 is FQNEAQ (reference sequence). The J segment lost 4 bases and the V segment lost 5 bases, leaving 17 bases of the junction unmatched. The CDR3 consists of 18 residues. The CDR3 loop reads CASSPPASLRELYNEQFF. CDR3 DNA sequence: TGTGCCAGCAGCCCCCCGGCGTCCCTGCGGGAGTTGTACAATGAGCAGTTCTTC.

CDR3 loop: CASSRQEVSGANVLTF. CDR3 in DNA: TGTGCCAGCAGTAGGCAGGAGGTATCTGGGGCCAACGTCCTGACTTTC. The V gene is TRBV2, the J gene TRBJ2-6; a possible D gene is TRBD2 (5 bases). This CDR3 is built from 16 residues. V lost 5 bases to trimming and J lost 1 base, with 12 bases between them. Germline lookup yields CDR1 SNHLY and CDR2 FYNNEI. The full variable domain, with the rest looked up from reference TRBV2 and TRBJ2-6, is EPEVTQTPSHQVTQMGQEVILRCVPISNHLYFYWYRQILGQKVEFLVSFYNNEISEKSEIFDDQFSVERPDGSNFTLKIRSTKLEDSAMYFCASSRQEVSGANVLTFGAGSRLTVL.

J is TRBJ2-1 and V is TRBV12-5; 8 nucleotides line up with TRBD2. Germline loops: CDR1 LGHNT, CDR2 FRNRAP. The CDR3 is made up of 18 amino acids. The J segment lost 9 bases and the V segment lost 2 bases, leaving 18 bases of the junction unmatched. CDR3 loop: CASGLYRGVSGSFSEQFF. For the CDR3, the DNA is TGTGCTAGTGGTTTGTATCGGGGTGTGAGCGGGAGTTTTAGTGAGCAGTTCTTC. The full variable domain, completed using reference TRBV12-5 and TRBJ2-1, is DARVTQTPRHKVTEMGQEVTMRCQPILGHNTVFWYRQTMMQGLELLAYFRNRAPLDDSGMPKDRFSAEMPDATLATLKIQPSEPRDSAVYFCASGLYRGVSGSFSEQFFGPGTRLTVL.

The chain combines TRBV5-4 with TRBJ2-7; D perhaps matches TRBD2 (7 bases). V dropped 0 bases and J dropped 7 bases, with 20 bases sitting between them. The CDR3 loop spans 16 amino acids. From germline, CDR1 is SGHNT and CDR2 YYREEE (reference sequence). The CDR3 reads CASSLEGGLRGGEQYF. The CDR3 DNA follows: TGTGCCAGCAGCTTGGAGGGGGGGCTGCGGGGAGGGGAGCAGTACTTC. The full variable domain, completed using reference TRBV5-4 and TRBJ2-7, is ETGVTQSPTHLIKTRGQQVTLRCSSQSGHNTVSWYQQALGQGPQFIFQYYREEENGRGNFPPRFSGLQFPNYSSELNVNALELDDSALYLCASSLEGGLRGGEQYFGPGTRLTVT.

This chain joins TRBV7-8 and TRBJ2-7, with D possibly being TRBD1 or TRBD2 (6 bases each). Germline V gene data show CDR1 as SGHVS and CDR2 as FQNEAQ. The CDR3 totals 15 residues. The V gene lost 0 bases and the J gene lost 6 bases, with 15 bases spanning the gap. The CDR3 coding sequence is TGTGCCAGCAGCTTAGCGACAGAGGGGGGCCGCGAGCAGTACTTC. Protein sequence: CASSLATEGGREQYF.

This chain connects TRBV14 to TRBJ2-7; D is ambiguous. Germline CDR1 SGHDN, CDR2 FVKESK. This CDR3 is built from 15 residues. The V end was cut by 3 bases, the J end by 5 bases, with 17 bases between. The CDR3, as DNA: TGTGCCAGCAGCCACCTGGACCGGGCGACCCACGAGCAGTACTTC. This codes for CASSHLDRATHEQYF.

This clone showed up just a few times. This chain connects TRBV29-1 to TRBJ2-7; 11 bases line up with TRBD2. The V gene's germline CDR1 is SQVTM and CDR2 ANQGSEA. V trimming: 4 bases; J trimming: 3 bases; junction bases outside the gene matches: 8. The CDR3 has 15 amino acids. CDR3: CSVATRLAGSYEQYF. The CDR3, as DNA: TGCAGCGTTGCAACCCGACTAGCGGGAAGCTACGAGCAGTACTTC.

V is TRBV5-4 and J is TRBJ2-5, with D uncertain. The CDR3 is 14 amino acids. Germline CDR1 reads SGHNT; CDR2 reads YYREEE (reference sequence). Trimming pared 0 bases from V and 4 bases from J, leaving 10 bases between. The CDR3 coding sequence is TGTGCCAGCAGCTTGGAGTCAGGCCCAGAGACCCAGTACTTC. Amino acids: CASSLESGPETQYF.

The chain employs TRBV6-1 and TRBJ1-4; 7 bases map to TRBD1. Germline-derived CDR1 and CDR2 are MNHNS and SASEGT. This CDR3 contains 13 residues. V lost 4 bases to trimming and J lost 7 bases; unmatched junction nucleotides: 3. CDR3 region: CASSGTGIEKLFF. For the CDR3, the DNA is TGTGCCAGCAGTGGGACAGGAATTGAAAAACTGTTTTTT.

This clone turned up a few times. This chain links TRBV29-1 with TRBJ1-1; TRBD1 is a possible D gene (6 bases). In germline, CDR1 is SQVTM, CDR2 ANQGSEA. Trimming cost V 8 bases and J 3 bases, with 7 bases left between them. The CDR3 extends over 10 amino acids. This CDR3 is CSSGDTEAFF. For the CDR3, the DNA is TGCAGCTCAGGGGACACTGAAGCTTTCTTT.

V and J are TRBV27 and TRBJ2-4; D is possibly TRBD1 or TRBD2 (6 bases each). The CDR3 has 15 residues. Deletions cut 5 bases from V and 3 bases from J, with 14 bases between. The V gene's germline CDR1 is MNHEY and CDR2 SMNVEV (reference sequence). The CDR3 loop is CASSLRGLGKNIQYF. In nucleotides, the CDR3 is TGTGCCAGCAGTCTTCGGGGGCTCGGCAAAAACATTCAGTACTTC.

The chain links TRBV6-5 to TRBJ2-5, with 10 bases fitting TRBD2. The V gene end was trimmed by 6 bases and the J gene end by 3 bases; junction bases not matched to a gene: 4. The CDR3 has 14 amino acids. From germline, CDR1 is MNHEY and CDR2 SVGAGI. The CDR3: CASREAGGEETQYF. As DNA, the CDR3 is TGTGCCAGCAGGGAAGCGGGAGGGGAAGAGACCCAGTACTTC.

In this sample, this clone turned up once. The V and J genes are TRBV10-3 and TRBJ2-7, with a tentative D call TRBD2 (6 bases). The V gene's germline CDR1 is ENHRY and CDR2 SYGVKD. V was clipped by 4 bases and J by 7 bases, with 11 bases between them. This CDR3 comprises 12 residues. The CDR3 DNA is TGTGCCATCAGTGGGTCGGGGGAAGAGCAGTACTTC. Translating gives CAISGSGEEQYF.

This clone has only one observation. CDR3 sequence reads: CASSYGSAGGFF. For the CDR3, the DNA is TGTGCCAGCAGCTACGGATCGGCCGGAGGTTTCTTT. The V gene is TRBV5-8, the J gene TRBJ1-1; D uncertain. With 3 bases removed from V and 13 bases from J, the gap between germline ends came to 16 bases. Germline V gene sequence: CDR1 SGHTS, CDR2 YDEGEE. The CDR3 loop spans 12 amino acids.

The V gene is TRBV15, the J gene TRBJ1-5; D gene unclear. Trimming stripped 0 bases from V and 7 bases from J, with 7 bases between. CDR1 is LNHNV and CDR2 is YYDKDF in the germline V gene (reference sequence). The CDR3 is 13 amino acids. The CDR3 DNA reads as TGTGCCACCAGCAGAGATCCAGCACAGCCCCAGCATTTT. It codes for CATSRDPAQPQHF.

The rearrangement uses TRBV6-5 and TRBJ1-1; unclear D gene. V was trimmed by 6 bases and J by 0 bases, leaving 8 bases between them. This CDR3 region has 13 residues. Looked up from germline, CDR1 is MNHEY and CDR2 is SVGAGI. CDR3 coding DNA: TGTGCCAGCAGACTACTCGTGAACACTGAAGCTTTCTTT. Encoded protein: CASRLLVNTEAFF.

The chain joins TRBV23-1 to TRBJ2-7, with TRBD1 matching 7 bases. TRBV23-1 has ORF status, its function being uncertain. This CDR3 spans 15 amino acids. Trimming at V came to 4 bases and at J to 3 bases, leaving 9 bases not matched to a gene. CDR3 loop: CASSPPTGSHYEQYF. As DNA, the CDR3 is TGCGCCAGCAGTCCACCGACAGGGTCCCACTACGAGCAGTACTTC.

This rearrangement joins TRBV5-6 to TRBJ2-7; D is undetermined. The germline V and J ends were trimmed by 0 bases and 2 bases, with 12 bases remaining between them. Germline loops: CDR1 SGHDT, CDR2 YYEEEE. The CDR3 consists of 15 residues. The CDR3 region has the DNA TGTGCCAGCAGCTTGGAACCAGCCCGAACCTACGAGCAGTACTTC. Translation gives CASSLEPARTYEQYF.

CDR3 nucleotides: TGCGCCAGCAGCACCGTGGGCCTCAGCTCCTACAATGAGCAGTTCTTC. It yields the protein CASSTVGLSSYNEQFF. The J gene is TRBJ2-1, the V gene TRBV5-1; unclear D gene. CDR3 length: 16 residues. Germline V CDR1 and CDR2: SGHRS, YFSETQ. Trimming took off 4 bases at V and 0 bases at J, with 14 bases between the two ends.

This clone was recorded a few times. The rearrangement uses TRBV12-2 and TRBJ1-1. TRBV12-2 is deemed a pseudogene. This CDR3 spans 10 amino acids. CDR3 nucleotide sequence: TGTGCAAGTCGCACGGATGAAGCTTTCTTT. Its translation is CASRTDEAFF.

The chain carries TRBV7-8 and TRBJ2-1; 9 bases match TRBD2. With V trimmed by 1 base and J by 7 bases, 5 bases remained unmatched. CDR1 is SGHVS and CDR2 is FQNEAQ in the germline V gene. The CDR3 covers 15 residues. The CDR3 DNA reads as TGTGCCAGCAGCTTAGGAGCGGGAGGTTTAAATGAGCAGTTCTTC. Translated, it gives CASSLGAGGLNEQFF. Full variable domain (outside the CDR3, taken from reference TRBV7-8 and TRBJ2-1): GAGVSQSPRYKVAKRGQDVALRCDPISGHVSLFWYQQALGQGPEFLTYFQNEAQLDKSGLPSDRFFAERPEGSVSTLKIQRTQQEDSAVYLCASSLGAGGLNEQFFGPGTRLTVL.

J is TRBJ2-1 and V is TRBV5-1; 9 bases line up with TRBD2. CDR3 length: 16 amino acids. Losses at the gene ends were 5 bases for V and 3 bases for J; bases not matched to a gene: 9. In germline, CDR1 is SGHRS, CDR2 YFSETQ. The DNA for the CDR3 is TGCGCCAGCAGTCCAATAGCGGGAGTGGTCTACAATGAGCAGTTCTTC. Translated: CASSPIAGVVYNEQFF.